The present entry profiles one TCR beta chain with its context. The CDR3 runs 16 residues. Trimming took off 0 bases at V and 0 bases at J, with 12 bases between the two ends. Germline CDR1 reads LGHNA; CDR2 reads YSLEER. Participants were aged about 18 to 90 years from 24 US areas. The data originate from a study of blood T cell repertoires in COVID-19. Study in general: Whether acute or convalescent, the COVID-19 samples came from the United States, Italy and Spain.

Sequenced by immunoSEQ multiplex PCR; TCRdb stores in-frame clones only, minus some. Found here are roughly 360,000 clones, 80% to 85% of them singletons; the top ten hold around 5.1%. The clonotype originates from a woman aged 45-65 years who had recovered from COVID-19. The specimen was PBMCs or T cells enriched from blood (not recorded which). The V call is TRBV4-3, the J call TRBJ2-7; a weak D match, TRBD2 (6 bases). CDR3 in DNA: TGCGCCAGCAGCCAAGAGGTGCGACTAGACTCCTACGAGCAGTACTTC. Translated: CASSQEVRLDSYEQYF.